What follows are 17 T cell receptor beta chains derived from one specimen sequenced in a study of control samples from healthy donors and cancer patients. Here immunoSEQ multiplex PCR was the method, and the copy in TCRdb shows in-frame clones only, minus some. Among about 160,000 clones listed, approximately 94% were seen once. Sequencing used PBMCs. All receptors derive from a man in his sixties with colorectal cancer.

This clone was observed once. The V call is TRBV4-1, the J call TRBJ1-5, with D unclear. Deletions cut 0 bases from V and 0 bases from J, with 6 bases between. Germline values: CDR1 MGHRA, CDR2 YSYEKL. The CDR3 contains 15 residues. CDR3 in DNA: TGCGCCAGCAGCCAAGAAACCGATAGCAATCAGCCCCAGCATTTT. Translated: CASSQETDSNQPQHF.

V and J are TRBV30 and TRBJ1-1, with 7 bases lining up with TRBD1. CDR1 and CDR2 from the germline V gene are GTSNPN and SVGIG (reference sequence). After removal of 2 bases from V and 6 bases from J, the junction contained 9 bases not matched to a gene. The CDR3 consists of 14 residues. CDR3 amino acids: CAWSTQGGGAEAFF. The CDR3 region has the DNA TGTGCCTGGAGTACGCAGGGGGGGGGAGCTGAAGCTTTCTTT.

CDR3 in amino acids: CASSSFSGPSYEQYF. In DNA, the CDR3 is TGCGCCAGCAGCTCTTTCTCGGGGCCGTCCTACGAGCAGTACTTC. The chain recombines TRBV10-1 with TRBJ2-7; TRBD1 or TRBD2 may be the D gene (5 bases each). The CDR3 runs to 15 residues. From germline, CDR1 is WNHNN and CDR2 SYGVQD (reference sequence). V dropped 6 bases and J dropped 1 base, with 16 bases sitting between them.

This chain joins TRBV7-2 and TRBJ1-1; possible D gene TRBD1, 6 bases. The CDR3 is made up of 13 amino acids. V was trimmed by 6 bases and J by 4 bases, leaving 12 bases between them. In germline, CDR1 is SGHTA, CDR2 FQGNSA. The CDR3 protein is CASSSRGGTEAFF. The DNA for the CDR3 is TGTGCCAGCAGTTCGAGAGGGGGCACTGAAGCTTTCTTT.

The rearrangement uses TRBV7-2 and TRBJ1-3; TRBD1 matches at 8 bases. CDR3 length: 15 amino acids. The germline V gene has CDR1 SGHTA and CDR2 FQGNSA. Trimming cost V 0 bases and J 2 bases; bases outside gene matches: 0. The CDR3 loop reads CASSLATGAGNTIYF. The CDR3 nucleotides read TGTGCCAGCAGCTTAGCGACAGGGGCTGGAAACACCATATATTTT.

This chain uses TRBV5-6 with TRBJ2-7, with 7 bases identical to TRBD1. The germline V gene has CDR1 SGHDT and CDR2 YYEEEE. J gave up 5 bases and V 2 bases, and 7 bases lay outside the gene matches. This CDR3 comprises 14 residues. The CDR3 DNA reads as TGTGCCAGCAGCTTTGAAAAGGGGGCAAACGAGCAGTACTTC. Translated: CASSFEKGANEQYF.

This clone came up a few times. The chain combines TRBV2 with TRBJ1-1, with a tentative D call TRBD1 (6 bases). The CDR3 consists of 13 residues. V was clipped by 6 bases and J by 0 bases, with 8 bases between them. Germline V lookup: CDR1 SNHLY, CDR2 FYNNEI. CDR3 in amino acids: CASRRDMNTEAFF. As DNA, the CDR3 is TGTGCCAGCAGGAGGGACATGAACACTGAAGCTTTCTTT.

The chain carries TRBV11-2 and TRBJ1-2; no clear D. The CDR3 has 11 amino acids. From germline, CDR1 is SGHAT and CDR2 FQNNGV. V lost 1 base to trimming and J lost 13 bases, with 10 bases between them. This CDR3 reads CASSLGRLSTF. The DNA for the CDR3 is TGTGCCAGCAGCTTAGGTCGTCTATCCACCTTC.

The V and J genes are TRBV5-1 and TRBJ1-3; no reliable D call. V was clipped by 0 bases and J by 0 bases, with 4 bases between them. Germline CDR1 is SGHRS and CDR2 is YFSETQ. The CDR3 spans 14 residues. The CDR3 loop is CASSLDHSGNTIYF. The CDR3 DNA reads TGCGCCAGCAGCTTGGACCACTCTGGAAACACCATATATTTT.

The chain employs TRBV19 and TRBJ1-3; 8 bases line up with TRBD1. The CDR3 consists of 15 residues. Germline values: CDR1 LNHDA, CDR2 SQIVND (reference sequence). The V gene end was trimmed by 2 bases and the J gene end by 7 bases; junction bases not matched to a gene: 7. The CDR3: CASSIRQGLWNTIYF. Here the CDR3 DNA reads TGTGCCAGTAGTATAAGACAGGGGCTCTGGAACACCATATATTTT.

The chain links TRBV30 to TRBJ2-1; no clear D gene. The ends were cut back, 2 bases at V and 0 bases at J, with 8 bases in the middle. The CDR3 contains 14 residues. The germline V gene encodes CDR1 GTSNPN and CDR2 SVGIG (reference sequence). The CDR3 loop is CAWSLRSSYNEQFF. CDR3 DNA: TGTGCCTGGAGTCTGAGGTCCTCCTACAATGAGCAGTTCTTC.

The chain uses TRBV5-1 and TRBJ1-4; 9 nucleotides match TRBD1. Trimming removed 4 bases from V and 2 bases from J; junction bases left unmatched: 12. CDR1 SGHRS and CDR2 YFSETQ come from the germline V gene. The CDR3 extends over 18 amino acids. The CDR3 DNA reads as TGCGCCAGCAGCAGCGGGACAGGGACAAAGTCGACTAATGAAAAACTGTTTTTT. Its translation is CASSSGTGTKSTNEKLFF.

This sequence joins TRBV7-9 and TRBJ1-2, with 7 bases matching TRBD1. In germline, CDR1 is SEHNR, CDR2 FQNEAQ (reference sequence). The CDR3 length is 12 residues. J was trimmed by 8 bases and V by 3 bases; bases with no gene match: 3. The CDR3 nucleotides are TGTGCCAGCAGCTTCGACAGGGAAGGCTACACCTTC. Translation gives CASSFDREGYTF.

The gene calls are TRBV7-9 and TRBJ1-2; D not resolved. This CDR3 has 14 amino acids. Trimming cost V 5 bases and J 2 bases, with 12 bases left between them. Germline CDR1 SEHNR, CDR2 FQNEAQ (reference sequence). The CDR3 loop reads CASSPLGGNYGYTF. CDR3 nucleotides: TGTGCCAGCAGCCCCCTGGGTGGGAACTATGGCTACACCTTC.

The V and J genes are TRBV19 and TRBJ2-1; unclear D gene. Trimming removed 5 bases from V and 7 bases from J, with 9 bases in between. The CDR3 runs 12 residues. Germline CDR1 LNHDA, CDR2 SQIVND (reference sequence). The chain's CDR3 is CASSPARNEQFF. As DNA, the CDR3 is TGTGCCAGTAGTCCCGCCAGGAATGAGCAGTTCTTC.

The rearrangement joins TRBV10-3 to TRBJ2-3; perhaps TRBD2 as D (5 bases). There are 14 residues in the CDR3. Trimming removed 4 bases at V and 1 base at J, with 9 bases between. The germline CDR1 and CDR2 sequences are ENHRY and SYGVKD. Here the CDR3 DNA reads TGTGCCATCAGTGGGGGTAGCGGCACAGATACGCAGTATTTT. It translates to CAISGGSGTDTQYF.

The chain is built from TRBV5-6 and TRBJ1-4; D is undetermined. The V gene lost 4 bases and the J gene lost 11 bases, with 12 bases spanning the gap. From germline, CDR1 is SGHDT and CDR2 YYEEEE. The length of the CDR3 is 12 residues. CDR3 DNA sequence: TGTGCCAGCAGCCCCAAGGGAGAGAAACTGTTTTTT. Its protein product is CASSPKGEKLFF.